These 23 T cell receptor beta chains share one sample of origin, sequenced in a study of radiotherapy plus CTLA-4 blockade in lung cancer. Data came from immunoSEQ multiplex PCR; TCRdb stores just in-frame clones and leaves some out. Of 45,000 or so clones listed, about 88% are singletons. Sequences were derived from peripheral blood, sampled from a patient treated with radiotherapy plus ipilimumab. Every receptor here comes from a human donor with non-small cell lung cancer whose response to radiotherapy plus ipilimumab could not be evaluated.

The rearrangement uses TRBV9 and TRBJ1-4, with 8 positions matching TRBD1. CDR3 length: 14 residues. The J segment lost 5 bases and the V segment lost 4 bases, leaving 4 bases of the junction unmatched. The germline V gene encodes CDR1 SGDLS and CDR2 YYNGEE. The CDR3 DNA is TGTGCCAGCAGCAGACAGGGGTTGAATGAAAAACTGTTTTTT. It specifies CASSRQGLNEKLFF.

V usage is TRBV7-2 and J usage is TRBJ1-1; D not certain. CDR3 length equals 15 residues. The V and J ends lost 0 bases and 1 base respectively, with 9 bases between them. Germline CDR1 SGHTA, CDR2 FQGNSA. CDR3 nucleotides: TGTGCCAGCAGCTTAGCGCCCCCAGGGAACACTGAAGCTTTCTTT. This sequence encodes CASSLAPPGNTEAFF.

The rearrangement uses TRBV7-2 and TRBJ1-5; perhaps TRBD1 as D (5 bases). V shed 6 bases and J shed 4 bases, with 16 bases lying between them. Germline CDR1 is SGHTA and CDR2 is FQGNSA. The CDR3 contains 15 residues. The CDR3 reads CASSRGSATNQPQHF. The CDR3 nucleotides are TGTGCCAGCAGTAGGGGCTCAGCTACAAATCAGCCCCAGCATTTT.

The rearrangement links TRBV5-1 to TRBJ1-3; D unclear. Trimming removed 4 bases at V and 9 bases at J, with 14 bases between. The CDR3 consists of 13 residues. Per germline, CDR1 SGHRS and CDR2 YFSETQ. The CDR3 region is CASSDFPVGTIYF. The CDR3 DNA reads TGCGCCAGCAGCGACTTCCCGGTGGGCACCATATATTTT. The full variable domain, with the rest looked up from reference TRBV5-1 and TRBJ1-3, is KAGVTQTPRYLIKTRGQQVTLSCSPISGHRSVSWYQQTPGQGLQFLFEYFSETQRNKGNFPGRFSGRQFSNSRSEMNVSTLELGDSALYLCASSDFPVGTIYFGEGSWLTVV.

This clone has more than one count but fewer than ten. The chain has TRBV4-3 and TRBJ2-7; weak D call: TRBD1 (6 bases). CDR1 is LGHNA, CDR2 YSLEER, per germline. Deletions cut 4 bases from V and 4 bases from J, with 8 bases between. The CDR3 is 12 residues long. The chain's CDR3 is CASSLDSYEQYF. The CDR3 DNA is TGCGCCAGCAGCCTGGACAGTTACGAGCAGTACTTC.

The chain links TRBV10-2 to TRBJ2-4, with 7 bases matching TRBD1. The CDR3 loop spans 13 amino acids. Losses at the gene ends were 1 base for V and 8 bases for J; bases not matched to a gene: 2. CDR1 is WSHSY, CDR2 SAAADI, per germline. For the CDR3, the DNA is TGCGCCAGCAGTGAGTTTGACAGGGACATTCAGTACTTC. Its translation: CASSEFDRDIQYF.

The gene calls are TRBV5-6 and TRBJ1-4, with D possibly TRBD1 on 5 matching bases. This CDR3 is 14 amino acids long. The V end was cut by 4 bases, the J end by 8 bases, with 15 bases between. CDR1 and CDR2 (germline): SGHDT, YYEEEE. CDR3 sequence: CASSRPQGGEKLFF. The CDR3 DNA reads TGTGCCAGCAGCCGGCCGCAGGGAGGCGAAAAACTGTTTTTT.

This chain links TRBV28 with TRBJ2-7, with TRBD2 matching 11 bases. The CDR3 spans 17 residues. The germline V gene encodes CDR1 MDHEN and CDR2 SYDVKM. Unmatched junction bases numbered 15, after V lost 6 bases and J lost 5 bases. This CDR3 is CASRTRTSGPLLHEQYF. Written as DNA, the CDR3 is TGTGCCAGCAGGACTCGGACTAGCGGGCCTCTTCTCCACGAGCAGTACTTC.

This clone was recorded only once. The rearrangement joins TRBV27 to TRBJ1-1, with unresolved D. Germline V gene data show CDR1 as MNHEY and CDR2 as SMNVEV (reference sequence). CDR3 length: 15 residues. Trimming removed 2 bases from V and 6 bases from J, with 16 bases in between. DNA of the CDR3: TGTGCCAGCAGTTTAATCGGGGTCGGTCTCTCTGAAGCTTTCTTT. Its protein is CASSLIGVGLSEAFF.

The V call is TRBV27, the J call TRBJ1-4; TRBD1 is a possible D gene (5 bases). V was clipped by 5 bases and J by 0 bases, with 13 bases between them. This CDR3 contains 16 residues. The germline V gene encodes CDR1 MNHEY and CDR2 SMNVEV (reference sequence). CDR3 coding DNA: TGTGCCAGCAGTACCCATTACAGGACAACTAATGAAAAACTGTTTTTT. This encodes CASSTHYRTTNEKLFF.

The chain couples TRBV7-9 to TRBJ2-7; 7 bases agree with TRBD1. Germline CDR1 reads SEHNR; CDR2 reads FQNEAQ (reference sequence). V was clipped by 2 bases and J by 2 bases; unmatched bases: 6. CDR3 length: 15 residues. The CDR3 DNA reads TGTGCCAGCAGCTTAACACAGGGGTTCGCCTACGAGCAGTACTTC. Its translation: CASSLTQGFAYEQYF.

The gene calls are TRBV7-9 and TRBJ2-7; 9 bases map to TRBD1. This CDR3 has 15 residues. The germline CDR1 and CDR2 sequences are SEHNR and FQNEAQ (reference sequence). Trimming cost V 3 bases and J 3 bases; bases outside gene matches: 6. CDR3 sequence (DNA): TGTGCCAGCAGCTTTCGGGGACAGGGATTCTACGAGCAGTACTTC. Its translation: CASSFRGQGFYEQYF.

A single count supports this clone. The CDR3 region has the DNA TGTGCCAGCAGCTCCATAGCGGGGACCTCCTACGAGCAGTACTTC. Its protein is CASSSIAGTSYEQYF. The chain links TRBV7-2 to TRBJ2-7, with 8 bases matching TRBD2. The CDR3 runs to 15 residues. CDR1 and CDR2 from the germline V gene are SGHTA and FQGNSA. V dropped 4 bases and J dropped 0; count of bases not matched to a gene: 5.

The rearrangement links TRBV6-1 to TRBJ1-3; TRBD1 is a possible D gene (5 bases). Germline V gives CDR1 MNHNS, CDR2 SASEGT. The CDR3 contains 15 residues. V lost 2 bases and J lost 4, with 12 bases in between. CDR3 sequence: CASSEQDIMGNTIYF. CDR3 coding DNA: TGTGCCAGCAGTGAACAGGACATAATGGGAAACACCATATATTTT.

The gene calls are TRBV6-5 and TRBJ1-6; weak D call: TRBD1 (6 bases). Deletions cut 6 bases from V and 10 bases from J, with 10 bases between. CDR3 length equals 12 residues. Germline assignment: CDR1 MNHEY and CDR2 SVGAGI. This CDR3 is CASSQGRSPLHF. The CDR3 region has the DNA TGTGCCAGCAGCCAGGGGCGATCACCCCTCCACTTT.

This clone was observed a single time. This chain links TRBV12-5 with TRBJ2-2, with D perhaps TRBD1 (6 bases). This CDR3 contains 14 residues. Germline lookup yields CDR1 LGHNT and CDR2 FRNRAP. The V gene lost 2 bases and the J gene lost 7 bases, with 11 bases spanning the gap. The CDR3 loop reads CASGLSQGHGELFF. CDR3 in DNA: TGTGCTAGTGGTTTGTCCCAGGGGCACGGGGAGCTGTTTTTT.

This sequence joins TRBV27 and TRBJ1-2; 7 bases fit TRBD1. The CDR3 loop spans 13 amino acids. Losses at the gene ends were 3 bases for V and 9 bases for J; bases not matched to a gene: 7. Germline V gene lookup returns CDR1 MNHEY and CDR2 SMNVEV (reference sequence). The CDR3 nucleotides are TGTGCCAGCAGTTTCCGACAGGGAAGGAGCTACACCTTC. This sequence encodes CASSFRQGRSYTF.

This chain joins TRBV19 and TRBJ2-6; the D gene is possibly TRBD1 (6 bases). The ends were cut back, 6 bases at V and 4 bases at J, with 7 bases in the middle. The V gene's germline CDR1 is LNHDA and CDR2 SQIVND (reference sequence). The CDR3 extends over 13 amino acids. The CDR3 DNA reads as TGTGCCAGTAGGGGGACAGGGGCCAACGTCCTGACTTTC. Residues: CASRGTGANVLTF.

The chain is built from TRBV9 and TRBJ2-1, with 14 bases fitting TRBD2. Germline lookup yields CDR1 SGDLS and CDR2 YYNGEE. This CDR3 spans 20 amino acids. With 4 bases clipped from V and 0 bases from J, the junction kept 12 bases outside the gene matches. CDR3 loop: CASSRTPGTSGGSSYNEQFF. The CDR3, as DNA: TGTGCCAGCAGCCGCACCCCCGGGACTAGCGGGGGTAGCTCCTACAATGAGCAGTTCTTC.

The V gene is TRBV5-1, the J gene TRBJ2-2; D possibly corresponds to TRBD1 (8 bases). Looked up from germline, CDR1 is SGHRS and CDR2 is YFSETQ. Trimming pared 4 bases from V and 4 bases from J, leaving 14 bases between. CDR3 size: 15 residues. CDR3 in amino acids: CASSPDREGTGELFF. CDR3 nucleotide sequence: TGCGCCAGCAGCCCGGACAGGGAGGGCACCGGGGAGCTGTTTTTT.

The gene calls are TRBV28 and TRBJ2-1; 8 nucleotides line up with TRBD1. V was clipped by 3 bases and J by 6 bases; unmatched bases: 7. The CDR3 has 15 residues. In germline, CDR1 is MDHEN, CDR2 SYDVKM. Here the CDR3 reads CASSLSTGGSNEQFF. Here the CDR3 DNA reads TGTGCCAGCAGTTTGTCAACAGGGGGGAGCAATGAGCAGTTCTTC.

V gene TRBV5-1 combines with J gene TRBJ2-1, with 8 nucleotides matching TRBD2. Germline-derived CDR1 and CDR2 are SGHRS and YFSETQ. The CDR3 spans 16 residues. After removal of 0 bases from V and 0 bases from J, the junction contained 2 bases not matched to a gene. The CDR3 coding sequence is TGCGCCAGCAGCTTGGCTAGCGGGCCCTCCTACAATGAGCAGTTCTTC. Its translation is CASSLASGPSYNEQFF.

This rearrangement joins TRBV18 to TRBJ2-7; no reliable D call. The CDR3 covers 14 residues. Deletions cut 3 bases from V and 0 bases from J, with 9 bases between. In germline, CDR1 is KGHSH, CDR2 LQKENI. DNA of the CDR3: TGTGCCAGCTCACCGCAACACAGCTCCTACGAGCAGTACTTC. Protein: CASSPQHSSYEQYF.